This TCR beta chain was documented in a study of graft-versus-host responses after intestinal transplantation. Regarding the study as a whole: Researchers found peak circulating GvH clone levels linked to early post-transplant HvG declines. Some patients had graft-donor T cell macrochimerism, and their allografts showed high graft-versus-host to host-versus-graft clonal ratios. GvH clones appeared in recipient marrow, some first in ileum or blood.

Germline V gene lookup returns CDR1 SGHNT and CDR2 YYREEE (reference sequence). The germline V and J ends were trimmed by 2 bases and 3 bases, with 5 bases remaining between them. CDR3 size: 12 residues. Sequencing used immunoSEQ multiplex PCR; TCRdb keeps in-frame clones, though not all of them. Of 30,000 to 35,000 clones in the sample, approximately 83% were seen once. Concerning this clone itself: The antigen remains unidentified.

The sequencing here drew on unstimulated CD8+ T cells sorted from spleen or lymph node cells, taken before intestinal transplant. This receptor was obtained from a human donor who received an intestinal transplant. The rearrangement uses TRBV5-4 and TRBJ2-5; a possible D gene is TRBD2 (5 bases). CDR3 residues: CASSFGKETQYF. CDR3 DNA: TGTGCCAGCAGCTTCGGGAAAGAGACCCAGTACTTC.